This T cell receptor beta chain was sequenced in a study of OX40 agonist ivuxolimab in advanced cancers. V was pared by 2 bases and J by 3 bases, with 9 bases between. Germline values: CDR1 SGHNT, CDR2 YYREEE (reference sequence). The CDR3 contains 14 residues. Clones were read by immunoSEQ multiplex PCR, and TCRdb kept only the in-frame ones, dropping some. The sample lists 65,000 to 80,000 clones; approximately 90% were seen once. The specimen comprised CD4+ or CD8+ T cells sorted from blood, sampled in a trial of the OX40 agonist ivuxolimab. This chain connects TRBV5-4 to TRBJ2-1; D unclear. This TCR was sampled from an adult with an advanced solid tumor such as melanoma, head and neck, liver or kidney cancer. This CDR3 is CASSFYGNYNEQFF. The CDR3 DNA sequence: TGTGCCAGCAGCTTTTACGGAAACTACAATGAGCAGTTCTTC.